Each of the 11 T cell receptor beta chains below was sequenced from the same sample in a study of T cells after yellow fever vaccination. TCRdb used MiXCR to reprocess the 5' RACE reads, holding one entry per CDR3 protein. The sample yields some 220,000 distinct CDR3 sequences, roughly 3% seen once. The source material was CD4+ T cells sorted from PBMCs, sampled 10 days after the yellow fever booster vaccination. The receptor source for this set is a man between 18 and 35 years old who received the YFV17D yellow fever vaccine.

This clonotype has ten or more counts. This sequence joins TRBV5-1 and TRBJ2-5; D tentatively fits TRBD1 or TRBD2 (5 bases each). Trimming cost V 4 bases and J 2 bases, with 12 bases left between them. Germline assignment: CDR1 SGHRS and CDR2 YFSETQ. The CDR3 length is 14 residues. The CDR3 nucleotides are TGCGCCAGCAGCCCGGGACGGGGACAAGAGACCCAGTACTTC. Amino acids: CASSPGRGQETQYF.

The J gene is TRBJ1-3, the V gene TRBV9; the D is unclear. Trimming pared 0 bases from V and 4 bases from J, leaving 2 bases between. The CDR3 covers 12 residues. Looked up from germline, CDR1 is SGDLS and CDR2 is YYNGEE. The CDR3 reads CASSVVGNTIYF. CDR3 in DNA: TGTGCCAGCAGCGTAGTAGGAAACACCATATATTTT.

This clonotype was seen at least ten times. The V call is TRBV5-1, the J call TRBJ2-2, with a tentative D call TRBD2 (6 bases). Trimming took off 4 bases at V and 4 bases at J, with 14 bases between the two ends. The CDR3 totals 15 residues. CDR1 and CDR2 from the germline V gene are SGHRS and YFSETQ. The DNA of the CDR3 is TGCGCCAGCAGCCCGGAGGGCAGGCCCACCGGGGAGCTGTTTTTT. This gives the protein CASSPEGRPTGELFF.

The chain combines TRBV6-1 with TRBJ1-2; 7 bases align to TRBD1. The CDR3 spans 12 residues. Germline assignment: CDR1 MNHNS and CDR2 SASEGT. As DNA, the CDR3 is TGTGCTCTCAGGGGGGAAAACTATGGCTACACCTTC. Translating it yields CALRGENYGYTF.

This clonotype came up many times. The CDR3 spells CASSLAALGELFF. DNA of the CDR3: TGTGCCAGCTCACTCGCGGCCCTCGGGGAGCTGTTTTTT. The rearrangement joins TRBV18 to TRBJ2-2; no firm D call. CDR3 length: 13 residues. Germline CDR1 is KGHSH and CDR2 is LQKENI. V gave up 4 bases and J gave up 7 bases, with 10 bases separating them.

This clonotype was counted at least ten times. The junction departs from germline at one end; a sequencing error may be responsible. The chain uses TRBV7-7 and TRBJ2-5; D gene unclear. The CDR3 consists of 13 residues. Per the germline V gene, CDR1 is SSHAT and CDR2 is FNYEAQ (reference sequence). CDR3 DNA sequence: TGTGCTAGCAGCCTCCAAAACCAAGAGACCCAGTACTTC. This sequence encodes CASSLQNQETQYF. The full variable domain, completed using reference TRBV7-7 and TRBJ2-5, is GAGVSQSPRYKVTKRGQDVTLRCDPISSHATLYWYQQALGQGPEFLTYFNYEAQPDKSGLPSDRFSAERPEGSISTLTIQRTEQRDSAMYRCASSLQNQETQYFGPGTRLLVL.

The sample holds many counts of this clonotype. V gene TRBV7-2 combines with J gene TRBJ2-3; the D gene could be TRBD1 or TRBD2 (6 bases each). This CDR3 comprises 16 residues. The germline V and J ends were trimmed by 5 bases and 5 bases, with 20 bases remaining between them. The germline gives CDR1 SGHTA, CDR2 FQGNSA. CDR3 nucleotide sequence: TGTGCCAGCAGCACAGGGACTTCTGGGGTCGTAGATACGCAGTATTTT. Translation gives CASSTGTSGVVDTQYF.

The chain links TRBV28 to TRBJ1-5, with 7 bases aligning to TRBD1. The CDR3 runs 17 residues. V shed 3 bases, J shed 4 bases, and the junction held 12 bases outside the gene matches. CDR1 MDHEN and CDR2 SYDVKM come from the germline V gene. The DNA for the CDR3 is TGTGCCAGCAGTTTGTTGCGCAGCCCCAGGGGGAATCAGCCCCAGCATTTT. Encoded protein: CASSLLRSPRGNQPQHF. The full variable domain, its missing parts supplied by reference TRBV28 and TRBJ1-5, is DVKVTQSSRYLVKRTGEKVFLECVQDMDHENMFWYRQDPGLGLRLIYFSYDVKMKEKGDIPEGYSVSREKKERFSLILESASTNQTSMYLCASSLLRSPRGNQPQHFGDGTRLSIL.

This clonotype has more than one count but fewer than ten. The gene calls are TRBV11-2 and TRBJ1-2; a weak D match, TRBD1 (5 bases). The ends were cut back, 1 base at V and 8 bases at J, with 14 bases in the middle. CDR1 is SGHAT, CDR2 FQNNGV, per germline. The CDR3 extends over 14 amino acids. The DNA of the CDR3 is TGTGCCAGCAGCTTAGCCCTCGACAGTAAGGGCTACACCTTC. It yields the protein CASSLALDSKGYTF.

This chain joins TRBV5-1 and TRBJ2-5; a weak D match, TRBD2 (6 bases). V was pared by 0 bases and J by 4 bases, with 19 bases between. The germline gives CDR1 SGHRS, CDR2 YFSETQ. The CDR3 runs to 17 residues. CDR3 protein: CASSLARDFSTPETQYF. The CDR3 nucleotides read TGCGCCAGCAGCTTGGCCCGGGACTTTAGTACCCCAGAGACCCAGTACTTC.

This clonotype was counted between two and nine times. The chain links TRBV6-5 to TRBJ2-1; 9 positions match TRBD1. Germline loops: CDR1 MNHEY, CDR2 SVGAGI. CDR3 size: 14 residues. The V and J ends lost 6 bases and 2 bases, in that order; junction bases with no gene match: 2. The CDR3 DNA follows: TGTGCCAGCAGGCGACAGGGGGCCTACAATGAGCAGTTCTTC. Protein sequence: CASRRQGAYNEQFF.